A selection of T cell receptor beta chains follows, all from one sample in a study of shared clonotypes between healthy human individuals. The method was immunoSEQ multiplex PCR; TCRdb's version includes in-frame clones alone and lacks a portion of them. Of about 2 million clones in the sample, about 95% were seen once. Specimen: naive CD8+ T cells sorted from blood. The receptors were gathered from a man in his late teens or twenties in good health. Both conserved end residues are part of each CDR3.

v_gene: TRBV6-1; len: 14; j_gene: TRBJ2-2; CDR3aa: CASSVFTNTGELFF
v_gene: TRBV6-1; len: 13; j_gene: TRBJ2-1; CDR3aa: CASSERPGGEGFF
v_gene: TRBV29-1; len: 13; j_gene: TRBJ2-1; CDR3aa: CSAGESSYNEQFF
v_gene: TRBV6-1; len: 17; j_gene: TRBJ2-4; CDR3aa: CASSERGVSLAKNIQYF
v_gene: TRBV2; len: 14; j_gene: TRBJ2-7; CDR3aa: CASKPPVGQGEQYF
v_gene: TRBV5-8; len: 11; j_gene: TRBJ2-1; CDR3aa: CASSSHGGQFF
v_gene: TRBV4-3; len: 15; j_gene: TRBJ2-2; CDR3aa: CASSQGFPNTGELFF
v_gene: TRBV7-9; len: 17; j_gene: TRBJ2-5; CDR3aa: CASSLVAGGLGQETQYF
v_gene: TRBV10-3; len: 15; j_gene: TRBJ2-1; CDR3aa: CATAPEIGTYNEQFF
v_gene: TRBV5-1; len: 16; j_gene: TRBJ2-1; CDR3aa: CASSTGLAGAKNEQFF
v_gene: TRBV10-2; len: 12; j_gene: TRBJ1-1; CDR3aa: CASSSGNTEAFF
v_gene: TRBV27; len: 14; j_gene: TRBJ2-7; CDR3aa: CASSFLGGSYEQYF